The following is a TCR beta chain sequence with its context. These data originate in a study of control samples from healthy donors and cancer patients. Here immunoSEQ multiplex PCR was the method, and the copy in TCRdb shows in-frame clones only, minus some. The sample holds about 64,000 clones; about 92% are singletons and the top ten take 1.7%. The V gene's germline CDR1 is LGHDT and CDR2 YNNKEL (reference sequence). The ends were cut back, 1 base at V and 7 bases at J, with 13 bases in the middle. This CDR3 comprises 14 residues. Sequencing was carried out using PBMCs. This clonotype was obtained from a man aged 35 to 55 with colorectal cancer. The chain employs TRBV3-1 (or the pseudogene TRBV3-2) and TRBJ1-2; D is perhaps TRBD1 (6 bases). CDR3: CASSQALRGGGYTF. CDR3 nucleotide sequence: TGTGCCAGCAGCCAAGCGCTCAGAGGGGGTGGCTACACCTTC.